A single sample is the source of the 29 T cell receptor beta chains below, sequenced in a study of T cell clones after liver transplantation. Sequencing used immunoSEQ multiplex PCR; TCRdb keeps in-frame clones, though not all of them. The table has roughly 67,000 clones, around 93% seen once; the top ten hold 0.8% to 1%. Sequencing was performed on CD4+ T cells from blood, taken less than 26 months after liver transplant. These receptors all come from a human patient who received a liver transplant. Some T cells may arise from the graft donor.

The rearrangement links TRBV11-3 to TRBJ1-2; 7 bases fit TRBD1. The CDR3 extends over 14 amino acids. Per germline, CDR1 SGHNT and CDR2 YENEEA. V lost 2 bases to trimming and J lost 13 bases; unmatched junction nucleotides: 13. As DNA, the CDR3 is TGTGCCAGCAGCTTAACCCCGGACAGGCTAGCTAGCACCTTC. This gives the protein CASSLTPDRLASTF.

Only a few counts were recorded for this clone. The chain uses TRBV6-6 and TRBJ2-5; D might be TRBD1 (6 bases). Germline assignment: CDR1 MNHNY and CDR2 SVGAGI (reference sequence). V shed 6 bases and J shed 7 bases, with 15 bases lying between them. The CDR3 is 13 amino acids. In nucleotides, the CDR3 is TGTGCCAGCAGCGATCCGGGACACGGGACCCAGTACTTC. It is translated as CASSDPGHGTQYF.

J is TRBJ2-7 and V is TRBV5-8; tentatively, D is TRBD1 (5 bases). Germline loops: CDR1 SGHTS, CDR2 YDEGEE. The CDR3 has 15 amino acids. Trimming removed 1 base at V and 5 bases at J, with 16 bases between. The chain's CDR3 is CASSLRSQGVNEQYF. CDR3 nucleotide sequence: TGTGCCAGCAGCTTGAGGAGCCAGGGCGTCAACGAGCAGTACTTC.

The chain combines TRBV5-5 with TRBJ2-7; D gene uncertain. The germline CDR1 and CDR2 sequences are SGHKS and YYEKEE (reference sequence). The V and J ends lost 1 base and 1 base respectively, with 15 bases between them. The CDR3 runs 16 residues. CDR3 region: CASSLRSQSSSYEQYF. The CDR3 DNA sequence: TGTGCCAGCAGCTTGAGGTCCCAGTCATCTTCCTACGAGCAGTACTTC.

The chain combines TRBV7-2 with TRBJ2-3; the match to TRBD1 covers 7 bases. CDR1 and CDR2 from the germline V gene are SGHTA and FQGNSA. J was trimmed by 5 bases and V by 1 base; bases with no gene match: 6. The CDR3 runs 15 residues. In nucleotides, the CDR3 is TGTGCCAGCAGCTTAGGTAGGGGGCAGGGAGATACGCAGTATTTT. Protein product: CASSLGRGQGDTQYF.

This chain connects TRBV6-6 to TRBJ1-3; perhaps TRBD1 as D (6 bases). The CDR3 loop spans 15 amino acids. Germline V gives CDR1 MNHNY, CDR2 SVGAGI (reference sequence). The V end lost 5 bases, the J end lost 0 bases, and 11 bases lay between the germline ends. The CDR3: CASSPWTVSGNTIYF. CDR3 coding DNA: TGTGCCAGCAGTCCCTGGACAGTCTCTGGAAACACCATATATTTT.

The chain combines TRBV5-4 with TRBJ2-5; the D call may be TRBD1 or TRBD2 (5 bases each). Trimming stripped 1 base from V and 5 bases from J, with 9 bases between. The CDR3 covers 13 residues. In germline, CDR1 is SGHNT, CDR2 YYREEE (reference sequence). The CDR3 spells CASSLRGVETQYF. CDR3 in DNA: TGTGCCAGCAGCTTGAGAGGGGTGGAGACCCAGTACTTC.

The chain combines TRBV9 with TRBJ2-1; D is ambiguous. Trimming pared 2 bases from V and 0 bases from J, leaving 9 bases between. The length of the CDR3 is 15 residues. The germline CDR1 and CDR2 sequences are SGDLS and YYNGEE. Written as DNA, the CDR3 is TGTGCCAGCAGCGTTGACCAAAGCTCCTACAATGAGCAGTTCTTC. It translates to CASSVDQSSYNEQFF.

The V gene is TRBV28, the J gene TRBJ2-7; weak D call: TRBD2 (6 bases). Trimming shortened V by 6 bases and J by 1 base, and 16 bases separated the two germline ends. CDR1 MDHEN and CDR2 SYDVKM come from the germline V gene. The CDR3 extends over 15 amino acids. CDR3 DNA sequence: TGTGCCAGCAGGGGAGTGTGGGCGGGGTCCTACGAGCAGTACTTC. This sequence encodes CASRGVWAGSYEQYF.

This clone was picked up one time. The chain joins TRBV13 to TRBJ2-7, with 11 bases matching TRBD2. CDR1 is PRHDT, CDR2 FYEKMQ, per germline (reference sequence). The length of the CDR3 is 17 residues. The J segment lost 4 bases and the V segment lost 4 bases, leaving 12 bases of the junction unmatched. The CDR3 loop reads CASSSHTLAGERYEQYF. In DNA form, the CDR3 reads TGTGCCAGCAGCTCGCATACACTAGCGGGAGAAAGGTACGAGCAGTACTTC.

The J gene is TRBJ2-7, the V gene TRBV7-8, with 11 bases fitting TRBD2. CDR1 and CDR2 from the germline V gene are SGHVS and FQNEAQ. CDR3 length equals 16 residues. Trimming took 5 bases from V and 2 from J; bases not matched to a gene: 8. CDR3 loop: CASSPMTSGTTYEQYF. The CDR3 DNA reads TGTGCCAGCAGCCCAATGACTAGCGGGACGACCTACGAGCAGTACTTC.

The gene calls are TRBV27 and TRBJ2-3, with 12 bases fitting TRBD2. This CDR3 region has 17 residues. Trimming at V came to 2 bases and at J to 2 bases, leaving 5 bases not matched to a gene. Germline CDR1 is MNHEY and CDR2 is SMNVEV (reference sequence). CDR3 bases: TGTGCCAGCAGTTTAGTAACTAGCGGGAGGTCCACAGATACGCAGTATTTT. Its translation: CASSLVTSGRSTDTQYF.

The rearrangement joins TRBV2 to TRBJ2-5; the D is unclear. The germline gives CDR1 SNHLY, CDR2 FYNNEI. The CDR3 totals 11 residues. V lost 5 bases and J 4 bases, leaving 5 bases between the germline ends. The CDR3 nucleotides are TGTGCCAGCAGTTGGTTAGAGACCCAGTACTTC. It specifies CASSWLETQYF.

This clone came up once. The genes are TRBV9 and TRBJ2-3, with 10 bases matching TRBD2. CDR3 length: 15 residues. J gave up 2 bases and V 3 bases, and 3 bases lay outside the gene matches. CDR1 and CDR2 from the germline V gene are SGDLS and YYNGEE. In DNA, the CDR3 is TGTGCCAGCAGCGCCCTAGCGGGAGACACAGATACGCAGTATTTT. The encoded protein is CASSALAGDTDTQYF.

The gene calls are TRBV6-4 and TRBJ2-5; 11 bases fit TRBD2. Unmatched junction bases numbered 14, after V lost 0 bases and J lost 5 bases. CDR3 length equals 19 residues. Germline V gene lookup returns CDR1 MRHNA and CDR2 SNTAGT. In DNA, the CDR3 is TGTGCCAGCAGTGACTCGATTAGGCGGCTAGCGGGAGGAAGGGAGACCCAGTACTTC. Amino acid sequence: CASSDSIRRLAGGRETQYF.

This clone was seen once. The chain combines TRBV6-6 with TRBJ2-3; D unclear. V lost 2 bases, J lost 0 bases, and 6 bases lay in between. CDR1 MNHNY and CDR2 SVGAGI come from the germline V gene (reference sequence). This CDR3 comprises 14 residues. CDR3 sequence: CASSYGHSTDTQYF. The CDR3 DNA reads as TGTGCCAGCAGTTACGGTCACAGCACAGATACGCAGTATTTT.

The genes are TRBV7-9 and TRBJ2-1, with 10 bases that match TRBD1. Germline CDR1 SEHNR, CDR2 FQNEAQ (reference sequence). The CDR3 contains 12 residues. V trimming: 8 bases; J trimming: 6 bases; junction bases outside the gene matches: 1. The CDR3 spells CASGDRGNEQFF. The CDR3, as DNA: TGTGCCAGCGGGGACAGGGGCAATGAGCAGTTCTTC.

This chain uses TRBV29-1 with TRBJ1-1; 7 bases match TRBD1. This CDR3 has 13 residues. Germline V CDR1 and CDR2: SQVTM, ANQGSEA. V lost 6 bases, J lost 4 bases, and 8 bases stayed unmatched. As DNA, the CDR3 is TGCAGCGTGGGGGACAGTCAAGGCACTGAAGCTTTCTTT. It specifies CSVGDSQGTEAFF.

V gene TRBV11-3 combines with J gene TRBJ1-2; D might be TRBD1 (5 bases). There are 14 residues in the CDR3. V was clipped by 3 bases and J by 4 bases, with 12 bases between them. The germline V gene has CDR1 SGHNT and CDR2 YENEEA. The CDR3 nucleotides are TGTGCCAGCAGCTTTGGTCAGGGAGGCTATGGCTACACCTTC. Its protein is CASSFGQGGYGYTF.

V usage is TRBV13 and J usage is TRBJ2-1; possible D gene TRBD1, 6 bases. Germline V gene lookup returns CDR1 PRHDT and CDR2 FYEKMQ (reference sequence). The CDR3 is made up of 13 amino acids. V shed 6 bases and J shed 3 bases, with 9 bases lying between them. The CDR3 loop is CASRRDNYNEQFF. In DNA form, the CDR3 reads TGTGCCAGCAGGAGGGACAACTACAATGAGCAGTTCTTC.

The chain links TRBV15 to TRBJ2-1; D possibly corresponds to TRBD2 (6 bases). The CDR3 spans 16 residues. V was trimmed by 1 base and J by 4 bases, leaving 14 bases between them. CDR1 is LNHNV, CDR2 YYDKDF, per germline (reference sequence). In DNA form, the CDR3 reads TGTGCCACCAGCAGAGCATCGGGACTCTCTTACAATGAGCAGTTCTTC. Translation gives CATSRASGLSYNEQFF.

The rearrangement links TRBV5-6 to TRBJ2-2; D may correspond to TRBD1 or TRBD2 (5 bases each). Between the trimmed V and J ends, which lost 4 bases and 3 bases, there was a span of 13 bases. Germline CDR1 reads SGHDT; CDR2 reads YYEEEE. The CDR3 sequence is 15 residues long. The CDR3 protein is CASSPGTIYTGELFF. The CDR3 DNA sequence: TGTGCCAGCAGCCCCGGGACCATATACACCGGGGAGCTGTTTTTT. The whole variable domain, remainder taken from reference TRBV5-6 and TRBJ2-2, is DAGVTQSPTHLIKTRGQQVTLRCSPKSGHDTVSWYQQALGQGPQFIFQYYEEEERQRGNFPDRFSGHQFPNYSSELNVNALLLGDSALYLCASSPGTIYTGELFFGEGSRLTVL.

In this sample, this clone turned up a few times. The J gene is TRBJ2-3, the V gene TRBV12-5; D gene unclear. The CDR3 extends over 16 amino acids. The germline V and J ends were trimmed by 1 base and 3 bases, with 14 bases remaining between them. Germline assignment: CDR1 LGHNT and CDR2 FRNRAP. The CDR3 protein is CASGLGGALGTDTQYF. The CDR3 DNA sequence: TGTGCTAGTGGTTTGGGAGGAGCTCTAGGAACAGATACGCAGTATTTT.

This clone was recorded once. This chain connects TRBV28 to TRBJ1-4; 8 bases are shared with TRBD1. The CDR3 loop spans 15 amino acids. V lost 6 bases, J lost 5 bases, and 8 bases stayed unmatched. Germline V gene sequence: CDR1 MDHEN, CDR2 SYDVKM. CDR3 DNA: TGTGCCAGCAGCTCCGGACAGGGAGTCAATGAAAAACTGTTTTTT. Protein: CASSSGQGVNEKLFF.

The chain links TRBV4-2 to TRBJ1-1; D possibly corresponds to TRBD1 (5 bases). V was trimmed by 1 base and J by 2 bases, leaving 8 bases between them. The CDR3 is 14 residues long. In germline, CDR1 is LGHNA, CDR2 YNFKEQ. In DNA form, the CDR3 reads TGTGCCAGCAGCCAAGGACAGAGTAACACTGAAGCTTTCTTT. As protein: CASSQGQSNTEAFF.

CDR3 residues: CASSSGGEAEAFF. The CDR3 nucleotides are TGTGCCAGCAGTTCAGGGGGAGAGGCTGAAGCTTTCTTT. The genes are TRBV28 and TRBJ1-1, with 7 nucleotides matching TRBD1. The trim removed 4 bases at V and 6 bases at J, leaving 5 bases unmatched. CDR3 length: 13 amino acids. CDR1 MDHEN and CDR2 SYDVKM come from the germline V gene.

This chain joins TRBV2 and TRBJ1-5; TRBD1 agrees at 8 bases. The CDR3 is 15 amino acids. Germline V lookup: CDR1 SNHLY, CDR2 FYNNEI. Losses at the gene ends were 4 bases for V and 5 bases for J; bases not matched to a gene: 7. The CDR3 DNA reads TGTGCCAGCAGTGGGGGCAGGGGGCCTGATCAGCCCCAGCATTTT. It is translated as CASSGGRGPDQPQHF.

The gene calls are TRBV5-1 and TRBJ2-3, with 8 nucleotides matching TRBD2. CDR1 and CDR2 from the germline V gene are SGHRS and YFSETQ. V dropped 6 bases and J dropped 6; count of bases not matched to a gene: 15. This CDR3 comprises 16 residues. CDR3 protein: CASTELLAETSDTQYF. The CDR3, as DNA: TGCGCCAGCACCGAATTACTAGCGGAGACCTCCGATACGCAGTATTTT.

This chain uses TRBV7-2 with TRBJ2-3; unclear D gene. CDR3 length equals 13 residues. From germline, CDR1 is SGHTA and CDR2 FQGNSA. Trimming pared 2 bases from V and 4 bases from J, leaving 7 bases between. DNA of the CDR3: TGTGCCAGCAGCTTACGTATGGCAGATACGCAGTATTTT. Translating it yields CASSLRMADTQYF.